This paragraph covers one T cell receptor (beta chain) sequence. There is no known antigen for this receptor. No quality values exist for individual bases; no much larger clone is one base distant. The CDR3 regions of human TCRbeta chains were analyzed by immunosequencing. In the source study's methods: TCRs in the repertoires were matched against a reference library of SARS-CoV-2-specific TCRs that had been generated with the MIRA antigen-specificity platform. Breadth was defined as the fraction of unique TCRs that were SARS-CoV-2-associated, and depth was defined as the fraction of total T cells that were SARS-CoV-2-associated. Each spike-specific TCR was assigned to its reactive spike region and to a CD4 or CD8 class using the MIRA data. Log10-transformed breadth and depth values were compared by one-way ANOVA with Sidak's multiple comparisons tests. The clones in this table, taken by TCRdb from immuneACCESS, are in-frame only. Not every clone is retained; where verified, under half of the shortfall comes from an unresolved V gene, and the cause of the rest is unknown. V and J calls and clone size follow that table, whereas D and trimming were derived from the DNA. Counted in this sample were more than 150,000 clones; about 90% of them appeared once. The leading ten clones occupy more than 1.5% of the sample.

The CDR3, cysteine through phenylalanine, is 13 amino acids long. The retained sequence is limited to the CDR3, 39 bases, with the frame set at the first base. V is shortened by 5 bases, J by 7 bases, and the region joining them spans 11 bases. CDR1 and CDR2 (MNHEY, SVGEGT) derive from the germline V gene. The data were taken from a study of T cell responses to AZD1222 COVID-19 vaccine (dated by TCRdb to the early 2020s). Study-wide context: A total of 230 to 250 trial participants underwent TCR sequencing, of whom around 210 had received two doses of AZD1222 and around 26 had received two doses of the MenACWY control vaccine. Trial participants were enrolled into age subgroups of 18-55, 56-69 and 70-plus years, which contained about 150, 28 and 57 TCR-sequenced participants, respectively. General findings and caveats noted by the study authors: Because no samples from the day 14 peak response were available, repertoires could be characterized only after the peak T cell response. Most participants were white British and females outnumbered males, and the authors suggested that clonal diversity may have been underestimated. In the small 56-69-year group, the increase in depth fell short of significance, most likely because of low power. Epitopes outside the regions mutated in the B.1.351 and B.1.1.7 variants were reportedly recognized by nearly half of the unique spike-specific TCRs. The whole spike protein was spanned by vaccine-associated CD4 TCRs, and dominant responses were seen in regions 160-218 and 743-854. A significant rise in spike-specific TCR breadth and depth was observed after two AZD1222 doses relative to day 0 and relative to MenACWY recipients. Conclusions about previously exposed vaccinees were limited because only a handful of AZD1222 recipients were SARS-CoV-2 seropositive at baseline.

Explained via the paper, the time point label denotes: about 28 days (+/-7) after the second vaccine dose. AZD1222 recipients whose second dose came at about 4 weeks and those whose second dose came at about 12 weeks were combined into one group, since spike-specific TCR depth and breadth did not differ between the two schedules. Vaccinee samples were obtained from the UK trials COV001 and COV002, which included a single-blind randomized controlled phase 2/3 trial of AZD1222 (ChAdOx1 nCoV-19) in healthy adults. Trial participant PBMC samples were collected at day 0 and day 28 after the second dose for TCRbeta chain sequencing.

Sequencing was performed on peripheral blood, taken 28 days after the second AZD1222 dose. This TCR derives from an adult who received the AZD1222 COVID-19 vaccine. The rearranged segments are TRBV6-2 or TRBV6-3 and TRBJ1-4, with the D gene not clear enough to name. The bases are TGTGCCAGCAGTCTTTACACCCCTGAAAAACTGTTTTTT. It specifies CASSLYTPEKLFF.